This T cell receptor (beta chain) was obtained from a study of identical twins. About this clonotype itself: Its target is unknown.

Everyone who donated was a healthy Caucasian. General study results and limits: Fewer insertions characterized abundant cord blood beta clonotypes, whereas memory repertoires showed none. Invariant MAIT and iNKT cells are populations that could partly confound zero-insertion analyses.

In TCRdb, the 5' RACE reads were re-called with MiXCR into one record per CDR3 protein. The sample lists hundreds of thousands of distinct CDR3 sequences; approximately 9% were seen once. This CDR3 comprises 13 residues. Germline values: CDR1 SGHVS, CDR2 FNYEAQ. V was shortened by 5 bases and J by 7 bases, with 12 bases between the two germline ends. This sample also appeared in a second study, on yellow fever vaccine responses in identical twins.

The specimen sequenced was PBMCs. This clonotype was sampled from a woman aged 18-30 years in good health. The chain couples TRBV7-6 to TRBJ2-1, with a weak D call TRBD2 (6 bases). The CDR3 coding sequence is TGTGCCAGCAGCCTCCGGGACTCAAATGAGCAGTTCTTC. Translation gives CASSLRDSNEQFF. Looking up the rest from reference TRBV7-6 and TRBJ2-1 gives the full variable domain: GAGVSQSPRYKVTKRGQDVALRCDPISGHVSLYWYRQALGQGPEFLTYFNYEAQQDKSGLPNDRFSAERPEGSISTLTIQRTEQRDSAMYRCASSLRDSNEQFFGPGTRLTVL.